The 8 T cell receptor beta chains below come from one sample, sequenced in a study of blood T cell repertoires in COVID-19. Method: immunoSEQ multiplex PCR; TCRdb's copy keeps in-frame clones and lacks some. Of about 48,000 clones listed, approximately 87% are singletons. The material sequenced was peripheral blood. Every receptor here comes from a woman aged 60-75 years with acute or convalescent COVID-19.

The CDR3 reads CASSARTGENSPLHF. In nucleotides, the CDR3 is TGTGCCAGCAGCGCCCGAACAGGGGAAAATTCACCCCTCCACTTT. The chain combines TRBV3-1 (or the pseudogene TRBV3-2) with TRBJ1-6; TRBD1 matches 7 bases. J lost 7 bases, V lost 5 bases, and 8 bases had no gene match. Per germline, CDR1 LGHDT and CDR2 YNNKEL (reference sequence). The CDR3 runs 15 residues.

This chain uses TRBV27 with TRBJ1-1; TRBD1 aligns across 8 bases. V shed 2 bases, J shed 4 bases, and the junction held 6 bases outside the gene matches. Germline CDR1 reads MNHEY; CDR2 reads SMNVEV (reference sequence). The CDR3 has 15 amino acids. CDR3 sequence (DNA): TGTGCCAGCAGTTTAGCGGACAGGGAGGGCACTGAAGCTTTCTTT. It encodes CASSLADREGTEAFF.

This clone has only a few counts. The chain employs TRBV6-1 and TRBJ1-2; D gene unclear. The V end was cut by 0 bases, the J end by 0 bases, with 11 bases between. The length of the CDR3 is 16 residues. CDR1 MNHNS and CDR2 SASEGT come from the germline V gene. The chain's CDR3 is CASSEALGRANYGYTF. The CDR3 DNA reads TGTGCCAGCAGTGAAGCATTAGGGAGAGCTAACTATGGCTACACCTTC.

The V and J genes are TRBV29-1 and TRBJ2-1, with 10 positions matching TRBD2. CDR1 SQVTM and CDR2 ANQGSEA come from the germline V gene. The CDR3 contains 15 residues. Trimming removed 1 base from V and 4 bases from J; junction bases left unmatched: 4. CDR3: CSVEGGTSAYNEQFF. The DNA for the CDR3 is TGCAGCGTTGAAGGAGGGACTAGCGCGTACAATGAGCAGTTCTTC.

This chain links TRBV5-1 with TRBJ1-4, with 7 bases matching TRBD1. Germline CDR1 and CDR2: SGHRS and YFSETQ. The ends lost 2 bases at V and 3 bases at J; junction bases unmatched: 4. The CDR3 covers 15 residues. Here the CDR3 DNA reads TGCGCCAGCAGCTTAAGGGGGCCAGCTAATGAAAAACTGTTTTTT. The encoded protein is CASSLRGPANEKLFF. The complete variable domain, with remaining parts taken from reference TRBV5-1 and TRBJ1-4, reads KAGVTQTPRYLIKTRGQQVTLSCSPISGHRSVSWYQQTPGQGLQFLFEYFSETQRNKGNFPGRFSGRQFSNSRSEMNVSTLELGDSALYLCASSLRGPANEKLFFGSGTQLSVL.

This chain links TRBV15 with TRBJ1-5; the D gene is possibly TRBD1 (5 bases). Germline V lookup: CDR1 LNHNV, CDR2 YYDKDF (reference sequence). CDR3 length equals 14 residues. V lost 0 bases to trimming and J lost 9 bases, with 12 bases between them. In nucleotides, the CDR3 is TGTGCCACCAGCAGAGAGGGGCTGGAATGGCCCCAGCATTTT. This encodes CATSREGLEWPQHF.

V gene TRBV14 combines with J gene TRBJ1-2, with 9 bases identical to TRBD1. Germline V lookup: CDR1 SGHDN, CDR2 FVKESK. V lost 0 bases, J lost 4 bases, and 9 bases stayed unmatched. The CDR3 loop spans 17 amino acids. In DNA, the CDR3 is TGTGCCAGCAGCCAAGATCTTAGGGGACAGGGAGGCTATGGCTACACCTTC. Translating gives CASSQDLRGQGGYGYTF.

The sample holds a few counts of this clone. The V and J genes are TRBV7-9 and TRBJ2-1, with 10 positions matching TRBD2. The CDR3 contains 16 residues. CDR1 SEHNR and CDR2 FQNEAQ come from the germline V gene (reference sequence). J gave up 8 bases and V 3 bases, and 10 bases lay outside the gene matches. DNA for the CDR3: TGTGCCAGCAGCTTGTATTTAGCGGGGGGCTGGGATGAGCAGTTCTTC. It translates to CASSLYLAGGWDEQFF.